This TCR beta chain derives from a study of human T cells and chemical hapten exposure. By share, this clonotype counts as medium-sized (0.01 to 0.1%). What it binds is unknown. Time point indicated: patch test 1, 2 weeks after DPC sensitization. Treatment reported: therapeutic diphenylcyclopropenone sensitization with weekly scalp DPC. Sequencing started from total RNA isolated from unfractionated whole blood. The study's findings and limits: Once DPC sensitization occurred, TCRs above 1 in 1000 frequency showed no change. Patch test score tracked positively with PT1 expanded TCR counts.

From the RACE reads, TCRdb called clonotypes with MiXCR, one entry per CDR3 protein. Of around 39,000 distinct CDR3 sequences listed, around 6.4% are singletons. The TCR was taken from a woman in her 30s with alopecia areata. Some clones in this sample may be carry-over from other donors' samples. The sample in question was whole blood, obtained in connection with sensitization to the hapten diphenylcyclopropenone (DPC).

CDR3 DNA: TGTGCCAGCAGCCAAATGGCCCCTCTCGGAGGCAATCAGCCCCAGCATTTT. As protein: CASSQMAPLGGNQPQHF. The rearrangement links TRBV28 to TRBJ1-5; D gene ambiguous. Germline CDR1 and CDR2: MDHEN and SYDVKM. This CDR3 region has 17 residues. The V end lost 6 bases, the J end lost 2 bases, and 20 bases lay between the germline ends.